The rows below give T cell receptor beta chains drawn from one sample of a study of blood T cell repertoires in COVID-19. Profiling relied on immunoSEQ multiplex PCR, and the TCRdb table lists in-frame clones only, not all of them. The sample has about 150,000 clones; 60% to 85% are singletons. Sequenced material: peripheral blood. The receptor set was obtained from a man in his fifties with active or convalescent COVID-19. The CDR3 runs from the conserved cysteine through the conserved F or W. D genes are given only for firm matches. A clone size is listed for some rows: how often the clone was seen (once, few, many), or a class if it is expanded.

v_call	j_call	d_call	clone_size	cdr3_aa	cdr3_nt
TRBV6-5	TRBJ1-1	.	.	CASSYSTGTEAFF	TGTGCCAGCAGTTACTCGACGGGCACTGAAGCTTTCTTT
TRBV7-2	TRBJ1-6	.	.	CASSLDRVSPLHF	TGTGCCAGCAGCTTAGACAGGGTCTCACCCCTCCACTTT
TRBV6-5	TRBJ1-4	TRBD1	.	CASSRDRANEKLFF	TGTGCCAGCAGTCGGGACAGGGCGAATGAAAAACTGTTTTTT
TRBV5-1	TRBJ1-1	TRBD1	few	CASNFGTGETEAFF	TGCGCCAGCAACTTTGGGACAGGGGAGACTGAAGCTTTCTTT
TRBV6-5	TRBJ1-1	TRBD1	.	CASSPDRGPTEAFF	TGTGCCAGCAGTCCGGACAGGGGGCCGACTGAAGCTTTCTTT
TRBV19	TRBJ2-7	TRBD2	.	CASSSGLAVHEQYF	TGTGCCAGTAGTTCGGGACTAGCGGTACACGAGCAGTACTTC
TRBV4-1	TRBJ1-5	.	.	CASSQEGPGPQHF	TGCGCCAGCAGCCAAGAGGGCCCCGGGCCCCAGCATTTT
TRBV5-4	TRBJ2-2	TRBD1	once	CASSIQGIGTGELFF	TGTGCCAGCAGCATACAGGGGATAGGGACCGGGGAGCTGTTTTTT
TRBV18	TRBJ1-1	.	.	CASSPRIRDMNTEAFF	TGTGCCAGCTCACCACGTATAAGGGACATGAACACTGAAGCTTTCTTT
TRBV2	TRBJ1-6	.	.	CASSDAQDDSPLHF	TGTGCCAGCAGTGACGCGCAGGATGACTCACCCCTCCACTTT
TRBV7-3	TRBJ2-3	.	.	CASSFVINRVPFTDTQYF	TGTGCCAGCAGCTTCGTGATAAACAGGGTCCCCTTCACAGATACGCAGTATTTT
TRBV7-9	TRBJ1-5	TRBD1	.	CASSLAGQGPNQPQHF	TGTGCCAGCAGCTTAGCAGGACAGGGCCCCAATCAGCCCCAGCATTTT
TRBV5-1	TRBJ2-5	TRBD2	once	CASCLGTSGSREETQYF	TGCGCCAGCTGTCTAGGGACTAGCGGGAGCCGGGAGGAGACCCAGTACTTC
TRBV30	TRBJ2-2	TRBD2	few	CAWTLTGLAGNTGELFF	TGTGCCTGGACTCTCACAGGGCTAGCGGGGAACACCGGGGAGCTGTTTTTT
TRBV29-1	TRBJ1-1	.	few	CSVSSNTEAFF	TGCAGCGTTAGTAGCAACACTGAAGCTTTCTTT
TRBV7-2	TRBJ1-6	TRBD1	.	CASTLGAARGNSPLHF	TGTGCCAGCACCCTAGGGGCAGCCAGGGGGAATTCACCCCTCCACTTT
TRBV27	TRBJ2-7	TRBD2	.	CASSRLAGGMFYEQYF	TGTGCCAGCAGCCGACTAGCGGGAGGGATGTTCTACGAGCAGTACTTC